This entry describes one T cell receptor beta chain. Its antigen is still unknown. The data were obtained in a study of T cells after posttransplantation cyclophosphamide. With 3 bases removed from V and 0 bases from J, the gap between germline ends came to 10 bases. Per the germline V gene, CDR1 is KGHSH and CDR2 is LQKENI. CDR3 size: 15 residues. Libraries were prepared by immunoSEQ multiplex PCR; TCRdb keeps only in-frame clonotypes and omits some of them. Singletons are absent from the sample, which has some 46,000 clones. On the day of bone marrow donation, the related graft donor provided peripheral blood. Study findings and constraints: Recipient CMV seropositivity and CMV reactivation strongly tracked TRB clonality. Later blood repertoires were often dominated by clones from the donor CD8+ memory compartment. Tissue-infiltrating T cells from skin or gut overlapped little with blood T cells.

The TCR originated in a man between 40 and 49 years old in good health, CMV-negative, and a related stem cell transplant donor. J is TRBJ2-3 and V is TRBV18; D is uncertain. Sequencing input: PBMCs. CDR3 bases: TGTGCCAGCTCACCGTCTGTATCTAGCACAGATACGCAGTATTTT. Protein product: CASSPSVSSTDTQYF.